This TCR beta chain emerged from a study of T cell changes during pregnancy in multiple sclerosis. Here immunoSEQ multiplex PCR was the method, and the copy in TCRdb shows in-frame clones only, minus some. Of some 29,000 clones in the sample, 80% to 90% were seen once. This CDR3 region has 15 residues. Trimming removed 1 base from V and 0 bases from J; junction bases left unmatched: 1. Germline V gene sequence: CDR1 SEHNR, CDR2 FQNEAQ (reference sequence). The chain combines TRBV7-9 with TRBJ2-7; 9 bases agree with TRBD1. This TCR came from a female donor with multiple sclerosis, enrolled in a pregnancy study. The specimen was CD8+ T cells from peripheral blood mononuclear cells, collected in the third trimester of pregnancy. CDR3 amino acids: CASSLVGQGSYEQYF. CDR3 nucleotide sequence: TGTGCCAGCAGCTTAGTGGGACAGGGCTCCTACGAGCAGTACTTC.